This paragraph reports one T cell receptor (beta chain). No antigen is known for it. The data were obtained in a study of cytomegalovirus exposure and HLA in healthy donors. Looking at the study overall: The same platform was used for the 110 or so validation repertoires and the roughly 600 first-cohort repertoires, a later analysis reported. Study-wide results and caveats: Specific recognition of CMV antigens was confirmed in vitro for a few chains (all CMV-associated). There were fewer than 200 TCR beta chains listed as cytomegalovirus-associated. Most TCR sequences proved rare, with some public TCRs found in many donors.

Only in-frame clones appear in the TCRdb table, and some are missing; sequencing was by immunoSEQ multiplex PCR. The table lists approximately 200,000 clones, 80% to 95% of them singletons. Germline CDR1 SGHVS, CDR2 FNYEAQ. J was trimmed by 5 bases and V by 5 bases; bases with no gene match: 7. CDR3 length: 15 residues. Sequencing was performed on PBMCs. This receptor was taken from a woman between 18 and 30 years old in good health and CMV-seronegative. V is TRBV7-6 and J is TRBJ2-3; TRBD1 matches 10 bases. CDR3 sequence: CASSTRTGGIDTQYF. DNA for the CDR3: TGTGCCAGCAGCACGCGGACAGGGGGGATAGATACGCAGTATTTT. Full variable domain (missing parts from reference TRBV7-6 and TRBJ2-3): GAGVSQSPRYKVTKRGQDVALRCDPISGHVSLYWYRQALGQGPEFLTYFNYEAQQDKSGLPNDRFSAERPEGSISTLTIQRTEQRDSAMYRCASSTRTGGIDTQYFGPGTRLTVL.